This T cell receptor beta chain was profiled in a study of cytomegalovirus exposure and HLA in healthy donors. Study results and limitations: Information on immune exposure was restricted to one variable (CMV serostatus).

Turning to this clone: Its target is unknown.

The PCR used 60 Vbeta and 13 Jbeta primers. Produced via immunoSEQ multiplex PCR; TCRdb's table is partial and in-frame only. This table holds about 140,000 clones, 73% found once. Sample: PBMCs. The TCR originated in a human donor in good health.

The CDR3 is CASSLEPGGRGYNEQFF. The CDR3, as DNA: TGCGCCAGCAGCTTGGAACCGGGAGGGCGGGGGTACAATGAGCAGTTCTTC. V is TRBV5-1 and J is TRBJ2-1; 8 bases agree with TRBD2. Trimming cost V 0 bases and J 4 bases; bases outside gene matches: 9. CDR1 and CDR2 from the germline V gene are SGHRS and YFSETQ. The CDR3 covers 17 residues.